This entry is about one T cell receptor (beta chain). Its cognate antigen is unknown. These data come from a study of CD8 T cells in ankylosing spondylitis. Points from the study as a whole: Typical of ankylosing spondylitis blood, it appeared, was a TCR beta motif of under 10 highly homologous variants. Relatively scarce in peripheral blood, disease-linked clones were CD8+.

Germline V CDR1 and CDR2: SGHTA, FQGTGA. The CDR3 runs 16 residues. V was pared by 2 bases and J by 0 bases, with 8 bases between. Each TCR beta library was made by quantitative 5'-RACE that incorporated molecular barcodes. Each CDR3 protein gets one entry after TCRdb re-called the 5' RACE reads with MiXCR. Of fewer than 750,000 distinct CDR3 sequences detected, under 20% appear once; the ten largest clones hold 19%. This sequence originates from a male donor with ankylosing spondylitis. The sequenced material came from blood, either unsorted or a sorted T cell fraction (not recorded which). This chain joins TRBV7-3 and TRBJ2-6; no clear D gene. The CDR3 coding sequence is TGTGCCAGCAGCTTACCAGATTACTCTGGGGCCAACGTCCTGACTTTC. This encodes CASSLPDYSGANVLTF. Full variable domain (rest looked up from reference TRBV7-3 and TRBJ2-6): GAGVSQTPSNKVTEKGKYVELRCDPISGHTALYWYRQSLGQGPEFLIYFQGTGAADDSGLPNDRFFAVRPEGSVSTLKIQRTERGDSAVYLCASSLPDYSGANVLTFGAGSRLTVL.